This TCR beta chain was identified during a study of immune aging and cytomegalovirus after organ transplant (dated by TCRdb to the early 2020s). With respect to the entire study: Three-drug immunosuppression with prednisone, tacrolimus, and mycophenolate was given to all transplant recipients. Results and caveats for the whole study, not just this receptor: Because CD57 was not measured in the sequencing data, a conservative gene-based aging definition was used instead. Following viremia, aged-phenotype cells rose post-transplant in clones of any size, with the rise occurring earlier in large clones (days 200-264) than in small clones. Large clones contained a higher proportion of TEMRA cells, and the seven largest clones (approximately 1,900 cells) acquired aged and TEMRA cells while losing TCM cells.

This clonotype was seen many times. There is no known antigen for this receptor. One base away there is no much larger clone; base qualities are not given. Reading the label with the study, this specimen's time point is: five sample-tagged time points from pre-transplant (day -1) to day 368 post-transplant, pooled. PBMC were thawed and then stimulated for more than 9 hours with a CMV IE-1 overlapping peptide library, with no transport inhibitors added. After thawing, cells were rested overnight and were then stimulated in R10 medium with CD28/CD49d costimulation. The IE-1 peptide library was composed of 15-amino-acid peptides with overlaps of 11 amino acids. Each time point was barcoded using BD Single-Cell Multiplexing Kit Sample Tags, after which the barcoded samples were pooled and stained with oligo-conjugated anti-CD45RA plus sorting antibodies. A BD FACSAria III was used to sort CMV-responsive CD8+CD137+ and CD4+CD154+ T cells at 4-way purity. Blood samples were drawn into EDTA vacutainers and processed by Ficoll gradient within 1-24 hours.

The germline V gene sets CDR1 to MNHEY and CDR2 to SVGAGI. V loses 4 bases of germline sequence and J loses 4 bases, and the interval between the two ends is 11 bases. The CDR3, cysteine through phenylalanine, is 14 amino acids long. The retained sequence is limited to the CDR3, 42 bases, with the frame set at the first base. The library was built by means of single-cell sequencing. Sequencing relied on an Illumina NovaSeq 6000. The BD Rhapsody Targeted mRNA and AbSeq Reagent Kit, in a microwell format, was used for cell capture and library preparation. The libraries included TCR, sample tags, AbSeq, and targeted mRNA drawn from the Human T-Cell Expression Panel together with custom TOX and TOX2 primers. Sequencing of the libraries was performed on an Illumina NovaSeq. The paper's processing steps were these. The analysis covered approximately 9,900 cells in total, of which fewer than 8,500 were CD8 T cells and around 4,900 were CD8 T cells with an identifiable TCR CDR3. Raw data were processed with the BD Rhapsody Targeted Analysis Pipeline with V(D)J processing on the Seven Bridges Genomics platform. Quality control, Sample Tag demultiplexing with Lex-BDSMK, clone identification with VDJ Explorer, and Seurat clustering were all done in SeqGeq 1.6.0. Clones making up <1% of CD8 T cells were classified as non-expanded, and clones making up >2.5% of the sample were classified as clonal expansions. In TCRdb, the public reads were trimmed at Q25 with fastp and aligned with MiXCR, with productive beta chains retained. CDR3 protein sequences are deduplicated, and each keeps its most common genes and DNA. TCRdb, not the original authors, processed these V and J calls. In this sample the table shows 20,000 to 25,000 distinct CDR3 sequences, approximately 34% of which occur a single time. 20% to 30% of the sample is in the top ten clones.

This receptor was taken from a female donor who had a heart transplant and CMV viremia. The sequences come from CMV peptide-activated CD4+ and CD8+ T cells sorted from blood, collected at five time points, pooled. Sample cell subset or site, as interpreted from the label and publication: sorted CD8+CD137+ and CD4+CD154+ T cells after about 11 h CMV IE-1 peptide stimulation. The sequence links TRBV6-5 to TRBJ2-1, and the D gene may be TRBD2, 5 bases matching. The CDR3 in this case is CASSWASRYNEQFF. The sequenced DNA is TGTGCCAGCAGTTGGGCTAGCCGGTACAATGAGCAGTTCTTC.